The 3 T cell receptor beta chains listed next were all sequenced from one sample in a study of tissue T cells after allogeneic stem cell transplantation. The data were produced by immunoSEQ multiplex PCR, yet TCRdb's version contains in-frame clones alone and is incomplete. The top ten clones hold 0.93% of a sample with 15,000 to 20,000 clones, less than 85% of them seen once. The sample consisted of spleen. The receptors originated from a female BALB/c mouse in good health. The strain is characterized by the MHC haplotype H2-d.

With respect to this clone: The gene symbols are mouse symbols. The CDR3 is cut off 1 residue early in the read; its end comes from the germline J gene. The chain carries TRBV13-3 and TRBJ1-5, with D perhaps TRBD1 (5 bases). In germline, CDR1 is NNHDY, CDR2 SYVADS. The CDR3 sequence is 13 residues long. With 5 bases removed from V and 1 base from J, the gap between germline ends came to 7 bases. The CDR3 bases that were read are TGTGCCAGCAGGGAGGGGAACAACCAGGCTCCGCTT. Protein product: CASREGNNQAPL. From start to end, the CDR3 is CASREGNNQAPLF.

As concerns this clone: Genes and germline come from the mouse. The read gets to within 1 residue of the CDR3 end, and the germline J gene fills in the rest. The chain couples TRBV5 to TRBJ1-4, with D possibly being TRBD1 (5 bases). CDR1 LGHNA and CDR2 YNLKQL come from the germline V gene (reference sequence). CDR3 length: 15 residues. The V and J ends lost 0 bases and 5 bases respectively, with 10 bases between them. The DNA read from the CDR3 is TGTGCCAGCAGCCAAGAAGGGGACCAAAACGAAAGATTATTT. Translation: CASSQEGDQNERLF. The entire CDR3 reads CASSQEGDQNERLFF.

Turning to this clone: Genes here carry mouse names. CDR3 DNA, as far as it was read: TGTGGTGCTAGGGGCAGGGCAAACACAGAAGTCTTC. Its protein is CGARGRANTEVF. The full CDR3 sequence reads CGARGRANTEVFF. This rearrangement joins TRBV20 to TRBJ1-1, with D perhaps TRBD1 (5 bases). The CDR3 is cut off 1 residue early in the read; its end comes from the germline J gene. Germline CDR1 GFQATS, CDR2 STVNSAI. The CDR3 totals 13 residues. V was cut by 1 base and J by 0 bases, with 6 bases left in between.